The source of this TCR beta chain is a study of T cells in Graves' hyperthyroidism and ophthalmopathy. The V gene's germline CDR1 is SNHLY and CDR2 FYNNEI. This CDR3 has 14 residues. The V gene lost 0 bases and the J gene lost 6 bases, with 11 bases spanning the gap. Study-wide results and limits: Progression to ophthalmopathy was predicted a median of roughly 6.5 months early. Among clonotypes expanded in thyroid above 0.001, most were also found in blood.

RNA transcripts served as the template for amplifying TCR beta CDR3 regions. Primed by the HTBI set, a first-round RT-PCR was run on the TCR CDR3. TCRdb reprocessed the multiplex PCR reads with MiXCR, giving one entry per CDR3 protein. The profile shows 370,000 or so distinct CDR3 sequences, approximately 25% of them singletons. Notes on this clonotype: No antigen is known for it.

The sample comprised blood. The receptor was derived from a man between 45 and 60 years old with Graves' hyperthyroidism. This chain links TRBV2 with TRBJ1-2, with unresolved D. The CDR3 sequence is CASSEATARDGYTF. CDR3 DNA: TGTGCCAGCAGTGAAGCGACGGCGAGGGATGGCTACACCTTC.